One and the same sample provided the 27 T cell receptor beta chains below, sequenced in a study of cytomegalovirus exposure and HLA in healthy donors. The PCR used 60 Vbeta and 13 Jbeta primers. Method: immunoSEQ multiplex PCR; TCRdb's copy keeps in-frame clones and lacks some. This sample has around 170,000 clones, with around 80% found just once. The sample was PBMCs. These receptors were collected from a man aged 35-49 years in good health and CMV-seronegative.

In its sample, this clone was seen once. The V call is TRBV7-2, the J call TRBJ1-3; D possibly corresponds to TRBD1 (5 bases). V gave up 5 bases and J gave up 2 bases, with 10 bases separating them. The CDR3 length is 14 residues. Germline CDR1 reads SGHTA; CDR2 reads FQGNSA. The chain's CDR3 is CASSRTGTGNTIYF. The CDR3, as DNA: TGTGCCAGCAGCCGAACAGGTACTGGAAACACCATATATTTT. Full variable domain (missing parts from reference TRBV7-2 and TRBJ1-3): GAGVSQSPSNKVTEKGKDVELRCDPISGHTALYWYRQSLGQGLEFLIYFQGNSAPDKSGLPSDRFSAERTGGSVSTLTIQRTQQEDSAVYLCASSRTGTGNTIYFGEGSWLTVV.

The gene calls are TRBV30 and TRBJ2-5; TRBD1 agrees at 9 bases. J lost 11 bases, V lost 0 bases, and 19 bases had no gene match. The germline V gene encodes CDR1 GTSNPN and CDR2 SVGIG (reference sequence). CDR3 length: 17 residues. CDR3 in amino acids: CAWSVGGSGTGMNRQYF. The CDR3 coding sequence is TGTGCCTGGAGTGTGGGGGGCTCCGGGACAGGGATGAACCGGCAGTACTTC.

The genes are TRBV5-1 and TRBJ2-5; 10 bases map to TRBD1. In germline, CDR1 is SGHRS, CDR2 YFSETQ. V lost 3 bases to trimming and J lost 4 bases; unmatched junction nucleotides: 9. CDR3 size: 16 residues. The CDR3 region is CASSWRQGAKVETQYF. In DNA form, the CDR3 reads TGCGCCAGCAGCTGGAGACAGGGGGCTAAGGTAGAGACCCAGTACTTC.

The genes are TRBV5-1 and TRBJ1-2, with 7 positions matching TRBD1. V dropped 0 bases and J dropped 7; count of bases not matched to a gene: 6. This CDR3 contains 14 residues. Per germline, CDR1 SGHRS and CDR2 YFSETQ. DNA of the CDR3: TGCGCCAGCAGCTTGGCCGACAGGGTGAGTGGCTACACCTTC. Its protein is CASSLADRVSGYTF.

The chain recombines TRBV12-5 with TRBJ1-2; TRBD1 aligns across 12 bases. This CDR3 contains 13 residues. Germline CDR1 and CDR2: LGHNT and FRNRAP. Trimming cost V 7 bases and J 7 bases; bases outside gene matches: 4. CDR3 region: CASAGTGGGGYTF. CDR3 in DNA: TGTGCTAGTGCGGGGACAGGGGGCGGTGGCTACACCTTC. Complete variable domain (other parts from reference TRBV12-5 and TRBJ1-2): DARVTQTPRHKVTEMGQEVTMRCQPILGHNTVFWYRQTMMQGLELLAYFRNRAPLDDSGMPKDRFSAEMPDATLATLKIQPSEPRDSAVYFCASAGTGGGGYTFGSGTRLTVV.

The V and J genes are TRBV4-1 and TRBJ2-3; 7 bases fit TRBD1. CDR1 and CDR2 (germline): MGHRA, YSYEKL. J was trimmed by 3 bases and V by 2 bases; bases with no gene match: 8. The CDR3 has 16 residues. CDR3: CASSQLNRGRTDTQYF. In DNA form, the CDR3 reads TGCGCCAGCAGCCAACTGAACAGGGGCAGGACAGATACGCAGTATTTT.

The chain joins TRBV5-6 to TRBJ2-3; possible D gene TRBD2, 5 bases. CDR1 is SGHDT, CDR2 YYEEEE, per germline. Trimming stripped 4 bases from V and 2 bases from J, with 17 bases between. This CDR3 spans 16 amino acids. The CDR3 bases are TGTGCCAGCAGCACCCCTCGGGGTATCATCACAGATACGCAGTATTTT. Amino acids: CASSTPRGIITDTQYF.

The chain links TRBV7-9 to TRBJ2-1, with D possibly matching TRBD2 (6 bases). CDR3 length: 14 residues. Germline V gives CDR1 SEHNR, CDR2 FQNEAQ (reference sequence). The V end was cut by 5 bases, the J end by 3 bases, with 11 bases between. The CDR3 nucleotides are TGTGCCAGCAGCCCGCGGGACCACTACAATGAGCAGTTCTTC. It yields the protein CASSPRDHYNEQFF.

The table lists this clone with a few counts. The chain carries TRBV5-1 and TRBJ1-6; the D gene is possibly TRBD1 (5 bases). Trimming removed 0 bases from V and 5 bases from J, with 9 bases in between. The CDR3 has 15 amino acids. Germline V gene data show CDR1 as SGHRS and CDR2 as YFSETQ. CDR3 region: CASSLDRQNNSPLHF. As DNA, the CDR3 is TGCGCCAGCAGCTTGGACAGACAGAATAATTCACCCCTCCACTTT. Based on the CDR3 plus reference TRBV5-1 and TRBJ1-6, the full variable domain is KAGVTQTPRYLIKTRGQQVTLSCSPISGHRSVSWYQQTPGQGLQFLFEYFSETQRNKGNFPGRFSGRQFSNSRSEMNVSTLELGDSALYLCASSLDRQNNSPLHFGNGTRLTVT.

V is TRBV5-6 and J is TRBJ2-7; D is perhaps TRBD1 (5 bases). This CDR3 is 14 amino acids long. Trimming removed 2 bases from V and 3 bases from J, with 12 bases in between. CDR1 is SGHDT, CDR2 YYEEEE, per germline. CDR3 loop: CASSFSGNFYEQYF. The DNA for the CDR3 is TGTGCCAGCAGCTTTTCAGGGAACTTCTACGAGCAGTACTTC.

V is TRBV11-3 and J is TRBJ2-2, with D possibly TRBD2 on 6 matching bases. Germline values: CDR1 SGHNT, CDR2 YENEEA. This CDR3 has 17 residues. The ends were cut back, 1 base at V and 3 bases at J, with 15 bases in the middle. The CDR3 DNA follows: TGTGCCAGCAGCTTAGGGGGGGTGGGTTCGGACACCGGGGAGCTGTTTTTT. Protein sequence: CASSLGGVGSDTGELFF.

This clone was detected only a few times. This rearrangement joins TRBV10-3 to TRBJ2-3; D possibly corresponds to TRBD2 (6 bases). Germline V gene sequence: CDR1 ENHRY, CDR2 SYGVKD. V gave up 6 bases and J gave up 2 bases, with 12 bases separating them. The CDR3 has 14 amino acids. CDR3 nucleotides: TGTGCCATCAGGGGGAGACTAGTCACAGATACGCAGTATTTT. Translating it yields CAIRGRLVTDTQYF.

The CDR3 DNA follows: TGTGCCAGCAGCGTACCGGCCGGACAGTCCTACGAGCAGTACTTC. Its protein is CASSVPAGQSYEQYF. The J gene is TRBJ2-7, the V gene TRBV7-2; TRBD1 is a possible D gene (6 bases). The germline gives CDR1 SGHTA, CDR2 FQGNSA. Trimming took 5 bases from V and 1 from J, leaving 15 bases between them. The CDR3 length is 15 residues.

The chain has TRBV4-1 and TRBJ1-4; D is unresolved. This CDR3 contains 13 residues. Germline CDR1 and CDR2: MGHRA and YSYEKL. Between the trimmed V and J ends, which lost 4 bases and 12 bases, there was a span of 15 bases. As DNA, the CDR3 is TGCGCCAGCAGCCCACTTGGAGGGAGGCAACTGTTTTTT. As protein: CASSPLGGRQLFF.

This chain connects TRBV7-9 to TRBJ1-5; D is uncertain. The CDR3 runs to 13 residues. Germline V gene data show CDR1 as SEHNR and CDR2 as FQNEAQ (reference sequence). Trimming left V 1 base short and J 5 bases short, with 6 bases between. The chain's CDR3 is CASSLGWHQPQHF. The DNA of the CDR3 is TGTGCCAGCAGCTTAGGTTGGCATCAGCCCCAGCATTTT.

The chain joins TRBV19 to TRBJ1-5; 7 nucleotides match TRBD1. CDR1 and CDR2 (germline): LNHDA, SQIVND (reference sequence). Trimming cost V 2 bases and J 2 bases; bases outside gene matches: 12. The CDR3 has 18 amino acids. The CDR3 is CASSISGQFWSGNQPQHF. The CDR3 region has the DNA TGTGCCAGTAGTATATCGGGACAGTTTTGGTCAGGCAATCAGCCCCAGCATTTT.

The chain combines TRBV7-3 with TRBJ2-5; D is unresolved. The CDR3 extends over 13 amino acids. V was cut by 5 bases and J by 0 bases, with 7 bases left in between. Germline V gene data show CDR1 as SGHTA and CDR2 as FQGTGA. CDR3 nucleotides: TGTGCCAGCAGCAACGACTACCAAGAGACCCAGTACTTC. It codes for CASSNDYQETQYF.

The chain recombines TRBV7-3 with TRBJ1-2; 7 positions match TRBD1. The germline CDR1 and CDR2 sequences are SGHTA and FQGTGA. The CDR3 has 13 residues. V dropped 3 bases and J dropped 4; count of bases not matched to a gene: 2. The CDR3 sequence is CASSLRGLYGYTF. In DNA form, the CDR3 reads TGTGCCAGCAGCTTGAGGGGGCTCTATGGCTACACCTTC.

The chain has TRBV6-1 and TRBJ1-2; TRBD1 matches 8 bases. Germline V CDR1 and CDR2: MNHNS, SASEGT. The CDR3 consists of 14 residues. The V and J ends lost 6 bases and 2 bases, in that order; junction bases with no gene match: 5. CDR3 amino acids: CASSLAGGNYGYTF. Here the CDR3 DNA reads TGTGCCAGCAGCTTAGCAGGGGGCAACTATGGCTACACCTTC.

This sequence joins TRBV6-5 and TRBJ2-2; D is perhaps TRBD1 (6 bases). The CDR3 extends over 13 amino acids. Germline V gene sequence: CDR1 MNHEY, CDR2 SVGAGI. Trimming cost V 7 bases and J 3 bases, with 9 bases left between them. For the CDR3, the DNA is TGTGCCAGCATGGGGGCGGACACCGGGGAGCTGTTTTTT. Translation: CASMGADTGELFF.

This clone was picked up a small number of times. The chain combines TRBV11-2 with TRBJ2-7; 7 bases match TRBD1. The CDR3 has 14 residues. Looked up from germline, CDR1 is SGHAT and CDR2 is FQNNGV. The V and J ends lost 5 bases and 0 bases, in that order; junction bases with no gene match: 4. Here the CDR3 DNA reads TGTGCCAGCAGCCCGGACAGGTACTCCTACGAGCAGTACTTC. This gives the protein CASSPDRYSYEQYF.

The CDR3 region has the DNA TGTGCCAGCAGCTTAGAGTTAGTAGAGACCCAGTACTTC. Residues: CASSLELVETQYF. The chain combines TRBV5-4 with TRBJ2-5; D ambiguous. Germline V CDR1 and CDR2: SGHNT, YYREEE (reference sequence). There are 13 residues in the CDR3. Deletions cut 2 bases from V and 4 bases from J, with 9 bases between.

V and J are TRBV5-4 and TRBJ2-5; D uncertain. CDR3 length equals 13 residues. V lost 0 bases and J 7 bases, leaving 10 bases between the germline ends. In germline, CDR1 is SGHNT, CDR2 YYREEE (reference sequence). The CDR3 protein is CASSLDSSGTQYF. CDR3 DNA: TGTGCCAGCAGCTTGGACTCATCTGGGACCCAGTACTTC.

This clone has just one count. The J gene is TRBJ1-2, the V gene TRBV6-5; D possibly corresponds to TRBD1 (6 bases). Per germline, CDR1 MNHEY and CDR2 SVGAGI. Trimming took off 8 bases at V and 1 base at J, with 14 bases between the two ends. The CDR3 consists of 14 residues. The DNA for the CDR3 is TGTGCCAGCTCCCGGGGGGCGGATAACTATGGCTACACCTTC. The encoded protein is CASSRGADNYGYTF.

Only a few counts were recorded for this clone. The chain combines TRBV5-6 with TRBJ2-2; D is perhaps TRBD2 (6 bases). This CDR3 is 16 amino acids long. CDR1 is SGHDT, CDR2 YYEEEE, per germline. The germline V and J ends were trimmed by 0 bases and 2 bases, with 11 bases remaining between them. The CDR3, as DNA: TGTGCCAGCAGCTTGGGAACGGGACTTAACACCGGGGAGCTGTTTTTT. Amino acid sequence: CASSLGTGLNTGELFF.

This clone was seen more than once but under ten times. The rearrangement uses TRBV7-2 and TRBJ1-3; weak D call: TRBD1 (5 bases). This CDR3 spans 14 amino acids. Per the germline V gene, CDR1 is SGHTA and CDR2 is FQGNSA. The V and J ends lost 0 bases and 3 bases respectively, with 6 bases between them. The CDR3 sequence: CASSLAGGGNTIYF. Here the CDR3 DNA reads TGTGCCAGCAGCTTAGCGGGGGGTGGAAACACCATATATTTT.

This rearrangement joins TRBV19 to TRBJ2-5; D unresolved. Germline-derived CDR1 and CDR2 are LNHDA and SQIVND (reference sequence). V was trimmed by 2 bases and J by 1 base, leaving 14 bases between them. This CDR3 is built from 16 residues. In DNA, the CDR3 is TGTGCCAGTAGTATAACCGTCACCGCGAGCCAAGAGACCCAGTACTTC. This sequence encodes CASSITVTASQETQYF.